These 2 T cell receptor beta chains came from one sample sequenced in a study of response to subunit inactivated influenza vaccine. TCRdb reprocessed the RT-PCR reads via MiXCR and lists one record per CDR3 protein. The sample contains hundreds of thousands of distinct CDR3 sequences, over 10% of which appear only once. The sequences come from PBMCs from blood, collected more than 35 days after vaccination. All receptors come from a man aged 50 to 59 who received an inactivated influenza vaccine.

This chain uses TRBV10-3 with TRBJ2-7; TRBD2 matches 12 bases. CDR1 ENHRY and CDR2 SYGVKD come from the germline V gene. The CDR3 is 15 residues long. V trimming: 4 bases; J trimming: 5 bases; junction bases outside the gene matches: 6. CDR3 nucleotides: TGTGCCATCAGTGTTTCTAGCGGGGGGGCCGACGAGCAGTACTTC. Protein product: CAISVSSGGADEQYF.

The CDR3 protein is CASSFRWTKSSYEQYF. The CDR3, as DNA: TGTGCCAGCAGTTTTCGATGGACTAAGAGCTCCTACGAGCAGTACTTC. This chain links TRBV28 with TRBJ2-7, with D possibly TRBD2 on 6 matching bases. V was trimmed by 3 bases and J by 0 bases, leaving 15 bases between them. Germline values: CDR1 MDHEN, CDR2 SYDVKM. The CDR3 is made up of 16 amino acids.